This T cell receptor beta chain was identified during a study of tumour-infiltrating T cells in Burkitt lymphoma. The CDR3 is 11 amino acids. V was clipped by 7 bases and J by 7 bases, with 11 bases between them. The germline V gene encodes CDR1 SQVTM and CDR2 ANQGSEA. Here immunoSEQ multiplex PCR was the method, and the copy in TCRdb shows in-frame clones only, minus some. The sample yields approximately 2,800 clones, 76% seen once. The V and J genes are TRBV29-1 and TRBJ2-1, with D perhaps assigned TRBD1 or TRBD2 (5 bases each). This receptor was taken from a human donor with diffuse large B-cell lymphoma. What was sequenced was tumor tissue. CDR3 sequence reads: CSGGPRNEQFF. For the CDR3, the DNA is TGCAGCGGGGGACCCCGGAATGAGCAGTTCTTC.